What follows is one T cell receptor (beta chain) and its context. This entry comes from a study of T cell responses to AZD1222 COVID-19 vaccine. TCRdb's table, derived via immunoSEQ multiplex PCR, lists solely in-frame clones and lacks some. Of under 150,000 clones in the sample, approximately 87% are singletons; the top ten hold 1.5% to 2%. The germline V gene has CDR1 SQVTM and CDR2 ANQGSEA. The CDR3 spans 15 residues. Trimming removed 5 bases from V and 2 bases from J; junction bases left unmatched: 6. The specimen comprised peripheral blood, sampled 28 days after the second AZD1222 dose. V is TRBV29-1 and J is TRBJ1-5, with 10 bases matching TRBD1. The TCR sequence derives from an adult who received the AZD1222 COVID-19 vaccine. CDR3 protein: CSVQAGTGGNQPQHF. The CDR3 DNA sequence: TGCAGCGTTCAGGCCGGGACAGGGGGCAATCAGCCCCAGCATTTT.